One and the same sample provided the 7 T cell receptor beta chains below, sequenced in a study of T cell repertoires in aging, cancer and after chemotherapy. TCR beta rearrangements were amplified from peripheral blood genomic DNA. Rearranged V-D-J TRB sequences were amplified with a mixed TRB-A/B primer pool. Via MiXCR, TCRdb re-called the multiplex PCR reads, giving one row per CDR3 protein. The sample holds around 600 distinct CDR3 sequences; roughly a fifth are singletons and the top ten take roughly two fifths. The sequencing sample was made of blood. Receptors originate from a human donor with a solid tumor.

This clonotype is medium-sized by share. The chain couples TRBV5-1 to TRBJ2-7; 11 bases fit TRBD1. V was pared by 5 bases and J by 3 bases, with 4 bases of the junction left unmatched. The CDR3 is 14 residues long. Germline loops: CDR1 SGHRS, CDR2 YFSETQ. The CDR3 bases are TGCGCCAGCAGTCGGGACAGGGGGAACTACGAGCAGTACTTC. Protein product: CASSRDRGNYEQYF.

Relative to its sample, this clonotype is medium-sized (0.01 to 0.1%). One junction end does not reproduce the germline sequence, and a read error may be involved. The chain links TRBV12-3 or TRBV12-4 to TRBJ1-2, with a tentative D call TRBD1 (5 bases). The CDR3 length is 12 residues. This CDR3 reads CASSLGRGFWDF. For the CDR3, the DNA is TGTGCCAGCAGTTTAGGCCGGGGGTTCTGGGACTTC.

The genes are TRBV18 and TRBJ1-5; TRBD1 matches 7 bases. CDR1 and CDR2 from the germline V gene are KGHSH and LQKENI. Unmatched junction bases numbered 7, after V lost 3 bases and J lost 5 bases. The CDR3 totals 15 residues. CDR3 nucleotide sequence: TGTGCCAGCTCACCGCGGACAGGAGCCGATCAGCCCCAGCATTTT. Translation gives CASSPRTGADQPQHF.

By share, this clonotype ranks as large (0.1 to 1%). The chain recombines TRBV27 with TRBJ1-2, with TRBD1 matching 10 bases. This CDR3 comprises 13 residues. Per the germline V gene, CDR1 is MNHEY and CDR2 is SMNVEV (reference sequence). Germline trimming cut 4 bases from V and 8 bases from J; bases unmatched to any gene: 4. This chain's CDR3 is CASSSGTGVGYTF. CDR3 DNA sequence: TGTGCCAGCAGTTCGGGGACAGGGGTAGGCTACACCTTC.

This clonotype rates as medium-sized. The genes are TRBV15 and TRBJ2-2; TRBD1 aligns across 8 bases. The J segment lost 7 bases and the V segment lost 5 bases, leaving 12 bases of the junction unmatched. The CDR3 is 16 residues long. Germline CDR1 is LNHNV and CDR2 is YYDKDF (reference sequence). The CDR3 here is CATSPRDRSEGGELFF. CDR3 bases: TGTGCCACCAGCCCGCGGGACAGGAGCGAGGGCGGGGAGCTGTTTTTT.

Within the sample, this clonotype is large. The CDR3 protein is CATSREGHRSIADTQYF. The DNA of the CDR3 is TGTGCCACCAGCAGAGAGGGGCACAGGTCGATCGCAGATACGCAGTATTTT. The V gene is TRBV15, the J gene TRBJ2-3, with D possibly TRBD1 on 5 matching bases. Germline V lookup: CDR1 LNHNV, CDR2 YYDKDF (reference sequence). V dropped 0 bases and J dropped 4 bases, with 17 bases sitting between them. The CDR3 has 17 amino acids.

This chain uses TRBV24-1 with TRBJ2-7, with unresolved D. Germline values: CDR1 KGHDR, CDR2 SFDVKD. Trimming cost V 0 bases and J 1 base, with 12 bases left between them. The CDR3 extends over 16 amino acids. The CDR3 sequence is CATSDLLGRISYEQYF. For the CDR3, the DNA is TGTGCCACCAGTGATTTGCTTGGACGGATATCCTACGAGCAGTACTTC.